One T cell receptor beta chain is described in this entry. What it recognizes is unknown. The data belong to a study of shared clonotypes between healthy human individuals. Points from the study as a whole: Generally, naive subsets came out with larger estimated richness than memory subsets.

Sequencing was performed with immunoSEQ multiplex PCR; in TCRdb, only in-frame clones are kept and a portion is missing. The table records about 2.5 million clones, 85% to 95% of them present only once. Germline loops: CDR1 ENHRY, CDR2 SYGVKD. Trimming at V came to 4 bases and at J to 2 bases, leaving 9 bases not matched to a gene. The CDR3 runs to 18 residues. CD4+ cells yielded CD45RA+ naive and CD45RA-negative memory subsets. Sequenced input: naive CD4+ T cells from PBMCs. The sample's subset: CD45RA+ positively selected. The gene calls are TRBV10-3 and TRBJ2-3, with TRBD2 identical over 13 bases. This TCR was recovered from a man younger than 30 in good health. Some clones in this sample may be carry-over from other donors' samples. The CDR3 sequence: CAISGLAGGRRDTDTQYF. DNA for the CDR3: TGTGCCATCAGTGGACTAGCGGGAGGACGGAGGGACACAGATACGCAGTATTTT.